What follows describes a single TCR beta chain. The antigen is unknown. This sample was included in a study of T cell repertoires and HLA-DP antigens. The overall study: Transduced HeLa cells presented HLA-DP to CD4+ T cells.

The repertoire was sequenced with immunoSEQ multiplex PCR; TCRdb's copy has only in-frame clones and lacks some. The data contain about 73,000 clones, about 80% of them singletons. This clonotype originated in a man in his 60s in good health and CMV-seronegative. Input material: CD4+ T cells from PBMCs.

In DNA form, the CDR3 reads TGTGCCAGCAGCCCCACGGGGGTGGTCACAGATACGCAGTATTTT. Translating gives CASSPTGVVTDTQYF. The V call is TRBV7-7, the J call TRBJ2-3, with D possibly matching TRBD2 (6 bases). The CDR3 has 15 residues. The V end lost 5 bases, the J end lost 2 bases, and 14 bases lay between the germline ends. Germline CDR1 and CDR2: SSHAT and FNYEAQ (reference sequence).